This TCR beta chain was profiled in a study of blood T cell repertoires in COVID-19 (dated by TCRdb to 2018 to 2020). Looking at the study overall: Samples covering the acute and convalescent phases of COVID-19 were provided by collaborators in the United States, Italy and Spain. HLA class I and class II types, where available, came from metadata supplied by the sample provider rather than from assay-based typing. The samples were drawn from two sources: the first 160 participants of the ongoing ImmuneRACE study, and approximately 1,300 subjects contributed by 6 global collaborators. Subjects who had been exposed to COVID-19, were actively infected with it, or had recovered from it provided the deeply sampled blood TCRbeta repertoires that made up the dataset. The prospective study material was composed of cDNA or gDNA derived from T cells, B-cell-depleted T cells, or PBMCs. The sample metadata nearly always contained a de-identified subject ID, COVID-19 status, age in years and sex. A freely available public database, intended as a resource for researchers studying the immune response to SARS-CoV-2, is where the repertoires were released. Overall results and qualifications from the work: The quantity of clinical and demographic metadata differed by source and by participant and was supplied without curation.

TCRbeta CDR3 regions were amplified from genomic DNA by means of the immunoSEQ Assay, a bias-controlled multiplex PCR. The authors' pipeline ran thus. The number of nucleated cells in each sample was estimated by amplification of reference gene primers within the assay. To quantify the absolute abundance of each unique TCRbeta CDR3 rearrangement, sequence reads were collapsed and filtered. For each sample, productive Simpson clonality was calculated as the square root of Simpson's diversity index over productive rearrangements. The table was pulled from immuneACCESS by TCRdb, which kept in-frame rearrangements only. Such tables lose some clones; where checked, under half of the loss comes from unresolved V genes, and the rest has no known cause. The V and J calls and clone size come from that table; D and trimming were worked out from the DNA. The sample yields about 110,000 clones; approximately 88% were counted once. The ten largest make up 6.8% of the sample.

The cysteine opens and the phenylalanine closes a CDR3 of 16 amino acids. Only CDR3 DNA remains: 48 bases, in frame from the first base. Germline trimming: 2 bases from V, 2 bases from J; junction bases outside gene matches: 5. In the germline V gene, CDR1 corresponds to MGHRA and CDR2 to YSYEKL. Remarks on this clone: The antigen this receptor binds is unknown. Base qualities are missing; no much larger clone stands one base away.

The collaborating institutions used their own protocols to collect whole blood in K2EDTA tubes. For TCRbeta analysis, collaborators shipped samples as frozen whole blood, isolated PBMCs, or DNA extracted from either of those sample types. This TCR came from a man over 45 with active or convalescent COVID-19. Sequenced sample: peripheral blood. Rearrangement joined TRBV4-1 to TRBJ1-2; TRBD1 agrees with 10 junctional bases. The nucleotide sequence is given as TGCGCCAGCAGCCAAAGTCCGGGACAGGGGAACTATGGCTACACCTTC. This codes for CASSQSPGQGNYGYTF.